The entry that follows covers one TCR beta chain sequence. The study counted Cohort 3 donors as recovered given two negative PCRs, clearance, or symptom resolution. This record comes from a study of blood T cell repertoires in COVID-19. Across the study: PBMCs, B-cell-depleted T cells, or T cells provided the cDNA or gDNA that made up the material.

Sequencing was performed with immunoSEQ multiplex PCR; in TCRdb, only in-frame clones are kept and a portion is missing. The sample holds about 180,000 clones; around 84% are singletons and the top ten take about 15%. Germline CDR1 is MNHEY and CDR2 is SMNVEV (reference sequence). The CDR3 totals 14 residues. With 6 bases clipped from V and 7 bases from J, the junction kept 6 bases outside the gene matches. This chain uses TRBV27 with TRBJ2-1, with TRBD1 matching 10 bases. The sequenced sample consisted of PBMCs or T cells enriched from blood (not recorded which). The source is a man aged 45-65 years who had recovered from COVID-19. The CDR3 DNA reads TGTGCCAGCAGGGCGACAGGGGGCGGGAATGAGCAGTTCTTC. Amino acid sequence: CASRATGGGNEQFF.